The 6 T cell receptor beta chains given below trace back to one sample, sequenced in a study of regulatory T cells in long-lasting Graves disease. Researchers made TCR beta libraries by using iRepertoire HTBI primers and running Arm-PCR on CDR3 regions. A single record per CDR3 protein comes from TCRdb applying MiXCR to the multiplex PCR reads. This table holds 600,000 to 850,000 distinct CDR3 sequences, approximately 31% found once. Described time point: persistent/refractory GD, antithyroid drugs over 5 years with positive TRAb. There was RNA extracted from PBMCs, and the TCR library was made from it. This specimen was peripheral blood mononuclear cells (PBMCs), taken when the disease was refractory, from a patient treated with antithyroid drugs. The source of these receptors is a female donor with Graves disease.

The chain uses TRBV6-1 and TRBJ1-5; D is uncertain. Germline V gene sequence: CDR1 MNHNS, CDR2 SASEGT. Trimming took 5 bases from V and 7 from J, leaving 12 bases between them. The CDR3 is made up of 13 amino acids. CDR3 DNA: TGTGCCAGCAGTACCGTTCGGAACCAGCCCCAGCATTTT. This codes for CASSTVRNQPQHF.

The table lists this clonotype with a count of one. A read error is possible here, since a much larger clone lies one base away. V and J are TRBV6-2 or TRBV6-3 and TRBJ2-2; a possible D gene is TRBD2 (5 bases). The CDR3 is 14 amino acids. The germline V and J ends were trimmed by 2 bases and 3 bases, with 7 bases remaining between them. Looked up from germline, CDR1 is MNHEY and CDR2 is SVGEGT. The CDR3, as DNA: TGTGCCAGCAGTTACGGAGCGGACACCGGGGAGCTGTTTTTT. Translated, it gives CASSYGADTGELFF.

This clonotype was observed a handful of times. The chain employs TRBV6-5 and TRBJ1-2; D perhaps matches TRBD1 (6 bases). V was trimmed by 0 bases and J by 9 bases, leaving 11 bases between them. The CDR3 runs 13 residues. CDR1 and CDR2 from the germline V gene are MNHEY and SVGAGI. CDR3 protein: CASSYSQGLSYTF. In DNA form, the CDR3 reads TGTGCCAGCAGTTACTCACAGGGTTTGAGCTACACCTTC.

V and J are TRBV5-4 and TRBJ1-2, with 8 positions matching TRBD1. V shed 0 bases, J shed 6 bases, and the junction held 7 bases outside the gene matches. CDR1 and CDR2 (germline): SGHNT, YYREEE (reference sequence). This CDR3 contains 15 residues. CDR3 DNA sequence: TGTGCCAGCAGCTTGGAGGCACAGGGGGGGCATGGCTACACCTTC. The encoded protein is CASSLEAQGGHGYTF.

The chain couples TRBV19 to TRBJ1-1, with a possible D match to TRBD1 (5 bases). The CDR3 extends over 16 amino acids. Germline CDR1 is LNHDA and CDR2 is SQIVND (reference sequence). With 4 bases removed from V and 2 bases from J, the gap between germline ends came to 17 bases. The CDR3 sequence is CASSKSLGTVNTEAFF. For the CDR3, the DNA is TGTGCCAGTAGTAAGTCCTTGGGGACGGTAAACACTGAAGCTTTCTTT.

This clonotype was detected only a few times. V is TRBV20-1 and J is TRBJ1-5; D remains unclear. Germline lookup yields CDR1 DFQATT and CDR2 SNEGSKA (reference sequence). The CDR3 length is 15 residues. The V and J ends lost 1 base and 0 bases respectively, with 10 bases between them. This chain's CDR3 is CSARVSTDSNQPQHF. CDR3 coding DNA: TGCAGTGCTAGAGTGTCCACGGATAGCAATCAGCCCCAGCATTTT.